This entry features one T cell receptor (beta chain) sequence. The study drew all its donors from Caucasian adults living in Nashville, Tennessee. Unsorted samples drew genomic DNA from 100 million or so PBMCs. The material for each subset, its genomic DNA, was split evenly across several immunoSEQ plates. Method: immunoSEQ multiplex PCR; TCRdb's copy keeps in-frame clones and lacks some. The profile covers fewer than 700,000 clones, with roughly four fifths appearing a single time and more than 10% taken by the ten largest. V lost 4 bases, J lost 5 bases, and 3 bases stayed unmatched. The CDR3 runs 13 residues. CDR1 SGHTA and CDR2 FQGTGA come from the germline V gene. The sample comes from a study of shared clonotypes between healthy human individuals.

The chain is built from TRBV7-3 and TRBJ2-7; 9 bases map to TRBD2. The clonotype originates from a middle-aged woman in good health. Some clones in this sample may be carry-over from other donors' samples. Sequencing used PBMCs. The CDR3 here is CASSSLAGNEQYF. The DNA for the CDR3 is TGTGCCAGCAGCTCCCTAGCGGGGAACGAGCAGTACTTC.